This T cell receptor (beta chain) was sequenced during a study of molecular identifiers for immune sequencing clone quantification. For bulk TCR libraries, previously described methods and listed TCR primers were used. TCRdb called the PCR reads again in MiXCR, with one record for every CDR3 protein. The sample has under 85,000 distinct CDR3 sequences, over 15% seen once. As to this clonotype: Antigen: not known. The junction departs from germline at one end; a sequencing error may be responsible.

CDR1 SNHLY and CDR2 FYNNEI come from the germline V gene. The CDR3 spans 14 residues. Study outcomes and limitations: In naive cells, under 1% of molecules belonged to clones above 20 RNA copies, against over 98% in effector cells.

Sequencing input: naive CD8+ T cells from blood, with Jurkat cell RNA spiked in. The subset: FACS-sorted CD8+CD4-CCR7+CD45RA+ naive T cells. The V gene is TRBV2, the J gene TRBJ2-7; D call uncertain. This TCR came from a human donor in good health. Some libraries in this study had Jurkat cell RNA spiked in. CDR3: CAGSERRISYEQYF. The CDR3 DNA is TGTGCCGGCAGTGAAAGACGGATCTCCTACGAGCAGTACTTC. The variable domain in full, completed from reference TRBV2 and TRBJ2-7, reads EPEVTQTPSHQVTQMGQEVILRCVPISNHLYFYWYRQILGQKVEFLVSFYNNEISEKSEIFDDQFSVERPDGSNFTLKIRSTKLEDSAMYFCAGSERRISYEQYFGPGTRLTVT.